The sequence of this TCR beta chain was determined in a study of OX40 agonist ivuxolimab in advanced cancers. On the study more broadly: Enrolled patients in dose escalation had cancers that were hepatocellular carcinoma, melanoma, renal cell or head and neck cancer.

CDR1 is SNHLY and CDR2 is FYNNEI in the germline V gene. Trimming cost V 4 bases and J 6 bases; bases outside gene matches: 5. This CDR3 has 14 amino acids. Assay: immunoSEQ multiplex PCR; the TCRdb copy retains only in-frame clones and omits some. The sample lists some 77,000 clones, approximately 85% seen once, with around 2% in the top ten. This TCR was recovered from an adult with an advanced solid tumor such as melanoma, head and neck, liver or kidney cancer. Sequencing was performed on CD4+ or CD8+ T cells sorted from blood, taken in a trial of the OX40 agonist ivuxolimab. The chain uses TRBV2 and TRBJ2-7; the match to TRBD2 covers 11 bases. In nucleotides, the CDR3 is TGTGCCAGCAGTGGGACTAGCGGGTGGTCCGAGCAGTACTTC. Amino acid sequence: CASSGTSGWSEQYF.